These 29 T cell receptor beta chains share one sample of origin, sequenced in a study of CD8 T cells in Susac syndrome. cDNA came from 0.5 to 1 ug RNA primed by random hexamers. TCRdb itself ran the immunoSEQ multiplex PCR reads through MiXCR, one entry per CDR3 protein. The sample consists of under 55,000 distinct CDR3 sequences, roughly 93% of them appearing once. Sequenced: CD8+ T cells from PBMCs. These receptors were taken from a human donor with multiple sclerosis.

In its sample, this clonotype was seen a few times. The chain is built from TRBV2 and TRBJ2-7; D is possibly TRBD1 (6 bases). Trimming took off 11 bases at V and 2 bases at J, with 16 bases between the two ends. The CDR3 covers 13 residues. Germline V gene lookup returns CDR1 SNHLY and CDR2 FYNNEI. CDR3 protein: CASSTGQTYEQYF. The DNA of the CDR3 is TGTGCCTCAAGCACCGGACAGACCTACGAGCAGTACTTC. Complete variable domain (other parts from reference TRBV2 and TRBJ2-7): EPEVTQTPSHQVTQMGQEVILRCVPISNHLYFYWYRQILGQKVEFLVSFYNNEISEKSEIFDDQFSVERPDGSNFTLKIRSTKLEDSAMYFCASSTGQTYEQYFGPGTRLTVT.

This clonotype has just one count. The chain has TRBV4-1 and TRBJ2-7; 7 bases line up with TRBD1. CDR1 is MGHRA, CDR2 YSYEKL, per germline. This CDR3 has 13 amino acids. J gave up 3 bases and V 2 bases, and 1 base lay outside the gene matches. The CDR3 reads CASSQRDSYEQYF. In DNA, the CDR3 is TGCGCCAGCAGCCAACGGGACAGCTACGAGCAGTACTTC.

CDR3 sequence: CSVARDRFMNTEAFF. CDR3 nucleotide sequence: TGCAGCGTTGCGCGGGACAGGTTCATGAACACTGAAGCTTTCTTT. The chain has TRBV29-1 and TRBJ1-1; 8 positions match TRBD1. Germline CDR1 is SQVTM and CDR2 is ANQGSEA. The trim removed 4 bases at V and 0 bases at J, leaving 7 bases unmatched. The CDR3 contains 15 residues.

This rearrangement joins TRBV9 to TRBJ1-2; 7 positions match TRBD1. J gave up 4 bases and V 0 bases, and 3 bases lay outside the gene matches. Germline CDR1 and CDR2: SGDLS and YYNGEE. The CDR3 length is 14 residues. In DNA, the CDR3 is TGTGCCAGCAGCGTAGGGACAGGAATCTATGGCTACACCTTC. Protein product: CASSVGTGIYGYTF.

The chain uses TRBV29-1 and TRBJ1-4, with TRBD1 identical over 7 bases. V shed 6 bases and J 8 bases; nucleotides not matched to a gene: 12. CDR3 length equals 14 residues. Germline V gives CDR1 SQVTM, CDR2 ANQGSEA. CDR3 in amino acids: CSVAHPGQREKLFF. CDR3 in DNA: TGCAGCGTCGCCCACCCGGGACAGAGGGAAAAACTGTTTTTT.

This clonotype is a singleton in its sample. V is TRBV7-2 and J is TRBJ2-1; D is undetermined. CDR1 and CDR2 from the germline V gene are SGHTA and FQGNSA. This CDR3 has 12 amino acids. The germline V and J ends were trimmed by 5 bases and 9 bases, with 11 bases remaining between them. The CDR3 spells CASSAPGVEQFF. CDR3 coding DNA: TGTGCCAGCAGCGCCCCTGGGGTTGAGCAGTTCTTC.

The chain couples TRBV13 to TRBJ2-7, with 8 nucleotides matching TRBD2. CDR1 PRHDT and CDR2 FYEKMQ come from the germline V gene (reference sequence). CDR3 length: 15 amino acids. Trimming removed 8 bases from V and 6 bases from J; junction bases left unmatched: 15. CDR3 in amino acids: CASGAGGLEDGEQYF. CDR3 bases: TGTGCCAGCGGCGCGGGGGGACTAGAGGATGGCGAGCAGTACTTC.

V and J are TRBV20-1 and TRBJ1-3, with 8 nucleotides matching TRBD1. Germline lookup yields CDR1 DFQATT and CDR2 SNEGSKA (reference sequence). The CDR3 is made up of 15 amino acids. Trimming took 5 bases from V and 6 from J; bases not matched to a gene: 12. The CDR3 DNA is TGCAGTGCTTCCCGGCGGACAGGGCCCGAAAACACCATATATTTT. Protein: CSASRRTGPENTIYF.

This clonotype has only one observation. The chain recombines TRBV29-1 with TRBJ2-3; 8 bases map to TRBD2. The ends lost 6 bases at V and 2 bases at J; junction bases unmatched: 13. Germline CDR1 is SQVTM and CDR2 is ANQGSEA. CDR3 length: 16 amino acids. This chain's CDR3 is CSVERRGALDTDTQYF. The CDR3 DNA sequence: TGCAGCGTCGAACGGCGGGGGGCCCTAGACACAGATACGCAGTATTTT.

This clonotype was picked up one time. This chain joins TRBV6-5 and TRBJ2-7; D is possibly TRBD2 (6 bases). This CDR3 has 14 amino acids. Deletions cut 0 bases from V and 4 bases from J, with 10 bases between. Per germline, CDR1 MNHEY and CDR2 SVGAGI. The CDR3 loop reads CASSYSPSGYEQYF. CDR3 nucleotides: TGTGCCAGCAGTTACTCGCCCAGCGGGTACGAGCAGTACTTC.

This clonotype appeared once. The CDR3 region has the DNA TGCGCCAGCAGCCAAGAGGAGCTCCTGAACACTGAAGCTTTCTTT. It translates to CASSQEELLNTEAFF. The chain carries TRBV4-1 and TRBJ1-1; D unresolved. The CDR3 length is 15 residues. Germline-derived CDR1 and CDR2 are MGHRA and YSYEKL. The V end was cut by 0 bases, the J end by 0 bases, with 8 bases between.

The chain recombines TRBV6-1 with TRBJ2-1; 9 bases align to TRBD2. From germline, CDR1 is MNHNS and CDR2 SASEGT. The ends lost 5 bases at V and 3 bases at J; junction bases unmatched: 17. The CDR3 is made up of 19 amino acids. This chain's CDR3 is CASSTGSTRLAAGYNEQFF. DNA of the CDR3: TGTGCCAGCAGTACGGGATCCACCCGACTAGCGGCGGGCTACAATGAGCAGTTCTTC.

The gene calls are TRBV7-9 and TRBJ1-1; tentatively, D is TRBD1 (5 bases). CDR1 and CDR2 from the germline V gene are SEHNR and FQNEAQ (reference sequence). Between the trimmed V and J ends, which lost 6 bases and 1 base, there was a span of 12 bases. This CDR3 spans 14 amino acids. As DNA, the CDR3 is TGTGCCAGCAGTGGGGGACGCTCGAACACTGAAGCTTTCTTT. It is translated as CASSGGRSNTEAFF.

V is TRBV2 and J is TRBJ2-5; either TRBD1 or TRBD2 may fit D (5 bases each). The CDR3 runs to 15 residues. Per the germline V gene, CDR1 is SNHLY and CDR2 is FYNNEI. Trimming removed 8 bases at V and 4 bases at J, with 20 bases between. The CDR3, as DNA: TGTGCCAGCGTCGAGGGGCGGCGGGTTTTAGAGACCCAGTACTTC. Translated: CASVEGRRVLETQYF.

Only one count was recorded for this clonotype. This chain uses TRBV5-1 with TRBJ1-2; D gene unclear. Germline V gene sequence: CDR1 SGHRS, CDR2 YFSETQ. With 3 bases removed from V and 8 bases from J, the gap between germline ends came to 17 bases. CDR3 length equals 14 residues. CDR3 sequence reads: CASSSIGHSRGYTF. CDR3 in DNA: TGCGCCAGCAGCTCCATAGGCCACTCCCGAGGCTACACCTTC.

The J gene is TRBJ2-5, the V gene TRBV6-6; TRBD1 matches at 10 bases. This CDR3 region has 15 residues. Germline trimming cut 7 bases from V and 1 base from J; bases unmatched to any gene: 6. CDR1 MNHNY and CDR2 SVGAGI come from the germline V gene (reference sequence). The CDR3 nucleotides are TGTGCCAGCACGTGGGACAGGGGACCCCAAGAGACCCAGTACTTC. Translating it yields CASTWDRGPQETQYF.

The rearrangement joins TRBV6-5 to TRBJ2-3; D is unresolved. Germline V gene data show CDR1 as MNHEY and CDR2 as SVGAGI. Trimming took 0 bases from V and 0 from J, leaving 7 bases between them. The CDR3 loop spans 15 amino acids. DNA of the CDR3: TGTGCCAGCAGTTACTCGACGTCTAGCACAGATACGCAGTATTTT. It translates to CASSYSTSSTDTQYF.

The rearrangement uses TRBV4-3 and TRBJ2-1; D may correspond to TRBD1 or TRBD2 (5 bases each). The germline CDR1 and CDR2 sequences are LGHNA and YSLEER. This CDR3 region has 15 residues. V was shortened by 3 bases and J by 4 bases, with 13 bases between the two germline ends. The CDR3: CASSQGTDQYNEQFF. The DNA of the CDR3 is TGCGCCAGCAGCCAGGGGACGGATCAATACAATGAGCAGTTCTTC.

V and J are TRBV27 and TRBJ1-6, with D possibly matching TRBD1 (5 bases). This CDR3 has 15 residues. In germline, CDR1 is MNHEY, CDR2 SMNVEV (reference sequence). V lost 0 bases to trimming and J lost 8 bases, with 11 bases between them. DNA for the CDR3: TGTGCCAGCAGTTTATCCGACAGCCGGTATTCACCCCTCCACTTT. Encoded protein: CASSLSDSRYSPLHF.

The V call is TRBV6-2 or TRBV6-3, the J call TRBJ2-3; D not certain. CDR1 and CDR2 (germline): MNHEY, SVGEGT. The V end was cut by 2 bases, the J end by 2 bases, with 5 bases between. The CDR3 extends over 13 amino acids. The CDR3: CASSYDVTDTQYF. For the CDR3, the DNA is TGTGCCAGCAGTTACGACGTCACAGATACGCAGTATTTT.

This sequence joins TRBV12-3 or TRBV12-4 and TRBJ1-1; 8 nucleotides align to TRBD1. V lost 6 bases and J lost 3; bases outside the gene matches: 0. The CDR3 consists of 12 residues. The CDR3 loop reads CASRQGDTEAFF. The DNA for the CDR3 is TGTGCCAGCAGACAGGGGGACACTGAAGCTTTCTTT.

This chain links TRBV30 with TRBJ1-1; D might be TRBD1 (5 bases). V dropped 4 bases and J dropped 2 bases, with 8 bases sitting between them. There are 12 residues in the CDR3. From germline, CDR1 is GTSNPN and CDR2 SVGIG (reference sequence). The CDR3 DNA is TGTGCCTGGACAACAGGTAACACTGAAGCTTTCTTT. As protein: CAWTTGNTEAFF.

The V call is TRBV7-9, the J call TRBJ1-5; D gene unclear. From germline, CDR1 is SEHNR and CDR2 FQNEAQ (reference sequence). V dropped 8 bases and J dropped 0 bases, with 5 bases sitting between them. CDR3 length equals 12 residues. The CDR3 is CASSDSNQPQHF. DNA of the CDR3: TGTGCCAGCTCTGATAGCAATCAGCCCCAGCATTTT. Complete variable domain (other parts from reference TRBV7-9 and TRBJ1-5): DTGVSQNPRHKITKRGQNVTFRCDPISEHNRLYWYRQTLGQGPEFLTYFQNEAQLEKSRLLSDRFSAERPKGSFSTLEIQRTEQGDSAMYLCASSDSNQPQHFGDGTRLSIL.

V gene TRBV6-2 or TRBV6-3 combines with J gene TRBJ2-1; 11 nucleotides line up with TRBD2. The J segment lost 9 bases and the V segment lost 5 bases, leaving 9 bases of the junction unmatched. The CDR3 loop spans 15 amino acids. Germline-derived CDR1 and CDR2 are MNHEY and SVGEGT. CDR3 residues: CASSDSSGGPGEQFF. CDR3 DNA sequence: TGTGCCAGCAGTGATTCTAGCGGGGGGCCGGGTGAGCAGTTCTTC.

The chain uses TRBV7-9 and TRBJ2-2; 12 bases line up with TRBD2. Germline assignment: CDR1 SEHNR and CDR2 FQNEAQ (reference sequence). V was clipped by 5 bases and J by 0 bases; unmatched bases: 10. The CDR3 is 19 amino acids. Written as DNA, the CDR3 is TGTGCCAGCAGCGCCAGCCCCGGGACTAGCGGGCCGAACACCGGGGAGCTGTTTTTT. This encodes CASSASPGTSGPNTGELFF.

The CDR3 coding sequence is TGTGCCTGGAGTCCCGGGTCAGCCTACGAGCAGTACTTC. It encodes CAWSPGSAYEQYF. The chain joins TRBV30 to TRBJ2-7; unclear D gene. Germline V gene sequence: CDR1 GTSNPN, CDR2 SVGIG (reference sequence). This CDR3 spans 13 amino acids. V was shortened by 2 bases and J by 2 bases, with 10 bases between the two germline ends.

The chain combines TRBV7-2 with TRBJ2-3, with unresolved D. The CDR3 contains 14 residues. V lost 7 bases and J lost 0, with 11 bases in between. Germline V CDR1 and CDR2: SGHTA, FQGNSA. CDR3 DNA: TGTGCCAGCAAGGTGGAAGGGAGCACAGATACGCAGTATTTT. Its translation: CASKVEGSTDTQYF. The full variable domain, with the rest looked up from reference TRBV7-2 and TRBJ2-3, is GAGVSQSPSNKVTEKGKDVELRCDPISGHTALYWYRQSLGQGLEFLIYFQGNSAPDKSGLPSDRFSAERTGGSVSTLTIQRTQQEDSAVYLCASKVEGSTDTQYFGPGTRLTVL.

The chain recombines TRBV6-2 or TRBV6-3 with TRBJ1-1; the D gene is possibly TRBD1 (5 bases). The germline CDR1 and CDR2 sequences are MNHEY and SVGEGT. V lost 5 bases to trimming and J lost 0 bases, with 22 bases between them. This CDR3 is 18 amino acids long. The CDR3 region is CASSPGVRYRSLNTEAFF. As DNA, the CDR3 is TGTGCCAGCAGTCCGGGGGTGAGATACAGGAGTTTGAACACTGAAGCTTTCTTT.

This clonotype has a single count. The chain combines TRBV13 with TRBJ1-1; D gene ambiguous. Germline V gene lookup returns CDR1 PRHDT and CDR2 FYEKMQ (reference sequence). The CDR3 is 12 amino acids. The V gene lost 4 bases and the J gene lost 8 bases, with 11 bases spanning the gap. CDR3 in amino acids: CASSWEKAEAFF. Here the CDR3 DNA reads TGTGCCAGCAGCTGGGAAAAGGCCGAAGCTTTCTTT.